The present entry profiles one TCR beta chain with its context. Its antigen is as yet unknown. This specimen comes from a study of T cells after yellow fever vaccination. General observations from the study: Abundant clonotypes (contaminants from the bulk population) could be present in FACS-sorted repertoires. Peaking on day 5 versus 15, the secondary response was faster but weaker.

TCRdb re-called the 5' RACE reads through MiXCR, storing one row per CDR3 protein. The sample records roughly 310,000 distinct CDR3 sequences, roughly 4% being singletons. From germline, CDR1 is MNHNY and CDR2 SVGAGI (reference sequence). V shed 2 bases and J shed 4 bases, with 14 bases lying between them. This CDR3 has 15 residues. This chain connects TRBV6-6 to TRBJ1-1, with a weak D call TRBD1 (5 bases). Source: PBMCs, taken on the day of the yellow fever booster vaccination. The TCR was taken from a man in his late teens or twenties who received the YFV17D yellow fever vaccine. The DNA of the CDR3 is TGTGCCAGCAGTTACGGGGGGTGGGTGTTCACTGAAGCTTTCTTT. Protein sequence: CASSYGGWVFTEAFF.